This T cell receptor beta chain was identified during a study of control samples from healthy donors and cancer patients. Generated by immunoSEQ multiplex PCR, the TCRdb table keeps only in-frame clones and is missing some. The profile shows about 120,000 clones, 88% of them singletons. Germline V gives CDR1 SGHTA, CDR2 FQGNSA. This CDR3 is 15 amino acids long. The ends were cut back, 1 base at V and 7 bases at J, with 17 bases in the middle. This receptor was identified in a man aged 35-49 years in good health. The sequencing sample was made of blood. This rearrangement joins TRBV7-2 to TRBJ2-7, with D maybe TRBD1 (6 bases). The CDR3 sequence: CASSLVPGAAREQYF. The CDR3 DNA reads TGTGCCAGCAGCTTAGTCCCAGGGGCGGCTAGGGAGCAGTACTTC.